The next 27 T cell receptor beta chains were all read from a single sample in a study of blood T cell repertoires in COVID-19. The method was immunoSEQ multiplex PCR; TCRdb's version includes in-frame clones alone and lacks a portion of them. The data show some 120,000 clones, more than 80% seen once. The material sequenced was peripheral blood. The receptors originated from a human donor in a cohort sampled during active COVID-19.

V usage is TRBV19 and J usage is TRBJ2-7, with TRBD2 matching 13 bases. The CDR3 consists of 21 residues. J gave up 3 bases and V 4 bases, and 21 bases lay outside the gene matches. Per germline, CDR1 LNHDA and CDR2 SQIVND (reference sequence). CDR3 nucleotide sequence: TGTGCCAGTAGTACCAAGGGGGCTTTCGGGACTAGCGGGACTTATATCTACGAGCAGTACTTC. Translation: CASSTKGAFGTSGTYIYEQYF.

The chain employs TRBV11-2 and TRBJ2-1, with D maybe TRBD2 (5 bases). Germline V lookup: CDR1 SGHAT, CDR2 FQNNGV. The V end lost 8 bases, the J end lost 6 bases, and 17 bases lay between the germline ends. The CDR3 extends over 14 amino acids. The CDR3 DNA is TGTGCCAGCTGGCGGGTGGGGTTCGGCAATGAGCAGTTCTTC. As protein: CASWRVGFGNEQFF.

The chain joins TRBV5-4 to TRBJ2-1, with D possibly TRBD1 on 6 matching bases. Germline-derived CDR1 and CDR2 are SGHNT and YYREEE (reference sequence). This CDR3 has 14 residues. Trimming cost V 1 base and J 10 bases, with 15 bases left between them. In DNA, the CDR3 is TGTGCCAGCAGCTTGAACACAGGGATTCGGGAGCAGTTCTTC. Its protein is CASSLNTGIREQFF.

The gene calls are TRBV10-3 and TRBJ2-1; TRBD2 agrees at 11 bases. The V and J ends lost 3 bases and 8 bases, in that order; junction bases with no gene match: 6. The CDR3 length is 15 residues. Per the germline V gene, CDR1 is ENHRY and CDR2 is SYGVKD. The CDR3 protein is CAISDSTSGNDEQFF. In DNA form, the CDR3 reads TGTGCCATCAGTGATTCGACTAGCGGGAACGATGAGCAGTTCTTC.

The J gene is TRBJ1-2, the V gene TRBV19; possibly TRBD1 for D (5 bases). V lost 5 bases and J 1 base, leaving 29 bases between the germline ends. Germline lookup yields CDR1 LNHDA and CDR2 SQIVND (reference sequence). The CDR3 sequence is 20 residues long. CDR3 coding DNA: TGTGCCAGTAGTGGCTTAATGGTCAGGACACCCGGGGGACGTAACTATGGCTACACCTTC. As protein: CASSGLMVRTPGGRNYGYTF. Together with reference TRBV19 and TRBJ1-2, the CDR3 gives the full variable domain: DGGITQSPKYLFRKEGQNVTLSCEQNLNHDAMYWYRQDPGQGLRLIYYSQIVNDFQKGDIAEGYSVSREKKESFPLTVTSAQKNPTAFYLCASSGLMVRTPGGRNYGYTFGSGTRLTVV.

The chain employs TRBV4-2 and TRBJ2-1; 9 nucleotides align to TRBD2. Losses at the gene ends were 0 bases for V and 3 bases for J; bases not matched to a gene: 9. There are 18 residues in the CDR3. Germline V gene lookup returns CDR1 LGHNA and CDR2 YNFKEQ. The CDR3: CASSQDSSGTRVYNEQFF. In DNA, the CDR3 is TGTGCCAGCAGCCAAGATTCTAGCGGGACTAGGGTCTACAATGAGCAGTTCTTC.

This clone has more than one count but fewer than ten. J is TRBJ2-7 and V is TRBV5-1, with 7 bases fitting TRBD2. After removal of 2 bases from V and 2 bases from J, the junction contained 7 bases not matched to a gene. CDR1 is SGHRS and CDR2 is YFSETQ in the germline V gene. There are 15 residues in the CDR3. In DNA, the CDR3 is TGCGCCAGCAGCTTTAACGGGAGGTCGGCCTACGAGCAGTACTTC. Translated, it gives CASSFNGRSAYEQYF.

This rearrangement joins TRBV21-1 to TRBJ1-2. TRBV21-1 is reported as a pseudogene. The CDR3 length is 12 residues. In nucleotides, the CDR3 is TGTGCCAGCAGCAAGGGAGAGGATGGCTACACCTTC. This codes for CASSKGEDGYTF.

The V gene is TRBV19, the J gene TRBJ2-7, with 11 nucleotides matching TRBD2. This CDR3 is built from 15 residues. The V gene's germline CDR1 is LNHDA and CDR2 SQIVND (reference sequence). V shed 6 bases, J shed 1 base, and the junction held 5 bases outside the gene matches. CDR3 in DNA: TGTGCCAGTAGCCTCACTAGCGGGAGATCCTACGAGCAGTACTTC. This codes for CASSLTSGRSYEQYF.

This clone was observed once. V and J are TRBV19 and TRBJ1-2; 7 nucleotides match TRBD1. The trim removed 4 bases at V and 6 bases at J, leaving 2 bases unmatched. The CDR3 extends over 12 amino acids. Germline lookup yields CDR1 LNHDA and CDR2 SQIVND (reference sequence). The CDR3 region is CASSTGGDGYTF. The CDR3 DNA is TGTGCCAGTAGTACAGGGGGAGATGGCTACACCTTC.

J is TRBJ1-2 and V is TRBV20-1; D remains unclear. Between the trimmed V and J ends, which lost 5 bases and 7 bases, there was a span of 8 bases. The length of the CDR3 is 10 residues. Germline CDR1 is DFQATT and CDR2 is SNEGSKA (reference sequence). CDR3 loop: CSALGRGYTF. CDR3 sequence (DNA): TGCAGTGCTCTTGGCCGTGGCTACACCTTC.

The rearrangement uses TRBV20-1 and TRBJ2-7, with 7 nucleotides matching TRBD2. The J segment lost 3 bases and the V segment lost 3 bases, leaving 8 bases of the junction unmatched. CDR1 and CDR2 (germline): DFQATT, SNEGSKA (reference sequence). CDR3 length: 14 residues. CDR3 DNA sequence: TGCAGTGCTAGTTTACTAGCGACCGTCTACGAGCAGTACTTC. This codes for CSASLLATVYEQYF.

This chain uses TRBV11-2 with TRBJ2-3; D might be TRBD2 (6 bases). This CDR3 has 14 residues. The V end lost 6 bases, the J end lost 1 base, and 11 bases lay between the germline ends. Germline values: CDR1 SGHAT, CDR2 FQNNGV. The CDR3 DNA reads TGTGCCAGCAGACTTGGGACTCGCACAGATACGCAGTATTTT. It encodes CASRLGTRTDTQYF.

This clone was counted a single time. V and J are TRBV15 and TRBJ2-3; 9 nucleotides agree with TRBD2. The CDR3 is made up of 15 amino acids. V gave up 0 bases and J gave up 3 bases; unmatched junction bases: 1. Germline lookup yields CDR1 LNHNV and CDR2 YYDKDF (reference sequence). CDR3 loop: CATSRETSGTDTQYF. The CDR3 region has the DNA TGTGCCACCAGCAGAGAAACTAGCGGGACAGATACGCAGTATTTT.

The chain uses TRBV7-2 and TRBJ1-5, with D unresolved. Looked up from germline, CDR1 is SGHTA and CDR2 is FQGNSA. V shed 1 base and J shed 1 base, with 8 bases lying between them. CDR3 length: 15 amino acids. The CDR3 protein is CASSLGAGSNQPQHF. Written as DNA, the CDR3 is TGTGCCAGCAGCTTAGGGGCTGGGAGCAATCAGCCCCAGCATTTT.

The chain carries TRBV6-1 and TRBJ1-2; TRBD1 aligns across 8 bases. This CDR3 region has 15 residues. Germline V lookup: CDR1 MNHNS, CDR2 SASEGT. V dropped 1 base and J dropped 11; count of bases not matched to a gene: 12. Here the CDR3 reads CASSEGSGQGYSYTF. CDR3 sequence (DNA): TGTGCCAGCAGTGAAGGGAGCGGACAGGGTTACTCTTACACCTTC.

The chain couples TRBV5-6 to TRBJ1-1; 7 bases are a match to TRBD1. CDR1 is SGHDT and CDR2 is YYEEEE in the germline V gene. The CDR3 has 16 amino acids. Unmatched junction bases numbered 14, after V lost 4 bases and J lost 5 bases. The CDR3 is CASSVEGAGQRTEAFF. As DNA, the CDR3 is TGTGCCAGCAGCGTCGAGGGGGCGGGGCAGCGAACTGAAGCTTTCTTT.

The chain uses TRBV14 and TRBJ2-5; D is undetermined. V lost 2 bases and J lost 5, with 6 bases in between. Looked up from germline, CDR1 is SGHDN and CDR2 is FVKESK. The CDR3 covers 12 residues. The CDR3 loop reads CASSQSRETQYF. The CDR3 region has the DNA TGTGCCAGCAGCCAATCCCGGGAGACCCAGTACTTC.

The chain employs TRBV20-1 and TRBJ2-7; tentative D call: TRBD2 (5 bases). Germline CDR1 DFQATT, CDR2 SNEGSKA (reference sequence). The CDR3 consists of 14 residues. The germline V and J ends were trimmed by 3 bases and 0 bases, with 12 bases remaining between them. CDR3 amino acids: CSASARGSSYEQYF. For the CDR3, the DNA is TGCAGTGCTAGTGCGCGAGGGTCCTCCTACGAGCAGTACTTC.

V usage is TRBV20-1 and J usage is TRBJ2-7; no reliable D call. Trimming left V 3 bases short and J 6 bases short, with 9 bases between. This CDR3 has 11 residues. Germline V CDR1 and CDR2: DFQATT, SNEGSKA (reference sequence). The CDR3, as DNA: TGCAGTGCTAGCTTCGGTTTCGAGCAGTACTTC. Protein sequence: CSASFGFEQYF.

CDR3 sequence reads: CASSPGLTLGTPYNEQFF. DNA of the CDR3: TGTGCCAGCAGCCCAGGACTCACGCTCGGGACTCCGTACAATGAGCAGTTCTTC. The genes are TRBV7-9 and TRBJ2-1, with a possible D match to TRBD2 (6 bases). V was trimmed by 5 bases and J by 4 bases, leaving 24 bases between them. This CDR3 region has 18 residues. Germline loops: CDR1 SEHNR, CDR2 FQNEAQ (reference sequence).

The chain's CDR3 is CASSIASGGKDWHQPQHF. The DNA of the CDR3 is TGTGCCAGTAGTATAGCGTCGGGGGGCAAGGATTGGCATCAGCCCCAGCATTTT. The V and J genes are TRBV19 and TRBJ1-5, with D possibly being TRBD1 (6 bases). V dropped 1 base and J dropped 5 bases, with 21 bases sitting between them. Germline CDR1 LNHDA, CDR2 SQIVND (reference sequence). CDR3 length equals 18 residues. Filled out from reference TRBV19 and TRBJ1-5, the complete variable domain reads DGGITQSPKYLFRKEGQNVTLSCEQNLNHDAMYWYRQDPGQGLRLIYYSQIVNDFQKGDIAEGYSVSREKKESFPLTVTSAQKNPTAFYLCASSIASGGKDWHQPQHFGDGTRLSIL.

This rearrangement joins TRBV7-8 to TRBJ2-7, with D perhaps TRBD2 (6 bases). The CDR3 loop spans 15 amino acids. Per the germline V gene, CDR1 is SGHVS and CDR2 is FQNEAQ. Trimming cost V 3 bases and J 7 bases, with 19 bases left between them. CDR3 protein: CASSLEGRVLGEQYF. CDR3 DNA sequence: TGTGCCAGCAGCTTGGAGGGGAGAGTCCTCGGGGAGCAGTACTTC.

V is TRBV13 and J is TRBJ2-1; 8 bases are shared with TRBD2. Per germline, CDR1 PRHDT and CDR2 FYEKMQ (reference sequence). The CDR3 spans 16 residues. Trimming took 0 bases from V and 4 from J; bases not matched to a gene: 5. In DNA, the CDR3 is TGTGCCAGCAGCTTAGGCTCGTCTAGCGGGTACAATGAGCAGTTCTTC. This sequence encodes CASSLGSSSGYNEQFF.

The chain combines TRBV7-2 with TRBJ1-3; no firm D call. Germline loops: CDR1 SGHTA, CDR2 FQGNSA. This CDR3 contains 12 residues. V lost 7 bases, J lost 5 bases, and 9 bases lay in between. The CDR3 coding sequence is TGTGCCAGCACAAAAGACAGAAACACCATATATTTT. It encodes CASTKDRNTIYF. Looking up the rest from reference TRBV7-2 and TRBJ1-3 gives the full variable domain: GAGVSQSPSNKVTEKGKDVELRCDPISGHTALYWYRQSLGQGLEFLIYFQGNSAPDKSGLPSDRFSAERTGGSVSTLTIQRTQQEDSAVYLCASTKDRNTIYFGEGSWLTVV.

The chain employs TRBV6-6 and TRBJ1-2, with D uncertain. Per the germline V gene, CDR1 is MNHNY and CDR2 is SVGAGI (reference sequence). V lost 3 bases and J 9 bases, leaving 11 bases between the germline ends. The CDR3 sequence is 12 residues long. In DNA, the CDR3 is TGTGCCAGCAGTTATGAGACGGAGCGCTACACCTTC. This codes for CASSYETERYTF.

The chain combines TRBV19 with TRBJ2-1; D not certain. Trimming stripped 7 bases from V and 3 bases from J, with 4 bases between. Germline V gene sequence: CDR1 LNHDA, CDR2 SQIVND (reference sequence). The CDR3 sequence is 11 residues long. CDR3 in amino acids: CASTSYNEQFF. In nucleotides, the CDR3 is TGTGCCAGTACCAGCTACAATGAGCAGTTCTTC.